This TCR beta chain stems from a study of blood T cell repertoires in COVID-19. The trim removed 3 bases at V and 4 bases at J, leaving 0 bases unmatched. Germline CDR1 reads SGHTA; CDR2 reads FQGTGA. The CDR3 totals 13 residues. Repertoires were generated with immunoSEQ multiplex PCR, while TCRdb's copy carries only in-frame clones and drops some. Among roughly 180,000 clones, 65% to 85% were seen once, and the ten largest hold approximately 5.1%. J is TRBJ1-2 and V is TRBV7-3; TRBD1 agrees at 9 bases. This sequence originates from a woman between 40 and 50 years old with acute COVID-19. Sequencing was performed on PBMCs or T cells enriched from blood (not recorded which). DNA for the CDR3: TGTGCCAGCAGCTTGGGACAGGGCTATGGCTACACCTTC. Translated: CASSLGQGYGYTF.